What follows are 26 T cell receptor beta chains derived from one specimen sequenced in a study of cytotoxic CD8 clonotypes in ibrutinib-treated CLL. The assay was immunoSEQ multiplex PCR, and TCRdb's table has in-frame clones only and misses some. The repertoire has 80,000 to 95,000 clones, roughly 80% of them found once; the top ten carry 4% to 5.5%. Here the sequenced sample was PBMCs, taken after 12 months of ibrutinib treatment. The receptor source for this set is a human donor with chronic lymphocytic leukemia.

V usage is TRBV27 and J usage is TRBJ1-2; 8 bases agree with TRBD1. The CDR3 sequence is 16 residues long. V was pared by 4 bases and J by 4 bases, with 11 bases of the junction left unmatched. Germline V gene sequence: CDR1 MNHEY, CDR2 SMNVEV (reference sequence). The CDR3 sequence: CASSSGQGGSLYGYTF. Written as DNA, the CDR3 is TGTGCCAGCAGTTCTGGACAGGGAGGATCCCTCTATGGCTACACCTTC.

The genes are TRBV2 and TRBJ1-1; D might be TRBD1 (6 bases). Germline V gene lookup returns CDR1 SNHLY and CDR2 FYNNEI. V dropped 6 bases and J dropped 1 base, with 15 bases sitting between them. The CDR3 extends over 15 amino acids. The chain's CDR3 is CASRARRGSNTEAFF. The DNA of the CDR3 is TGTGCCAGCAGGGCTCGCAGGGGTTCGAACACTGAAGCTTTCTTT.

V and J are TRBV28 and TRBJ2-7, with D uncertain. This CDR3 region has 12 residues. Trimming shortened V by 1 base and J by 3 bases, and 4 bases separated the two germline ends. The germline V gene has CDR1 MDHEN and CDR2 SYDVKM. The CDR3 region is CASSLFNYEQYF. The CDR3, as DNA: TGTGCCAGCAGTTTATTCAACTACGAGCAGTACTTC.

The CDR3 DNA reads TGTGCCAGCAGTAGGGGGAGGGGGCCTCTCCAAGAGACCCAGTACTTC. This codes for CASSRGRGPLQETQYF. The rearrangement links TRBV28 to TRBJ2-5; D is possibly TRBD1 or TRBD2 (7 bases each). V was cut by 5 bases and J by 1 base, with 17 bases left in between. Germline V gene lookup returns CDR1 MDHEN and CDR2 SYDVKM. This CDR3 comprises 16 residues. The complete variable domain, with remaining parts taken from reference TRBV28 and TRBJ2-5, reads DVKVTQSSRYLVKRTGEKVFLECVQDMDHENMFWYRQDPGLGLRLIYFSYDVKMKEKGDIPEGYSVSREKKERFSLILESASTNQTSMYLCASSRGRGPLQETQYFGPGTRLLVL.

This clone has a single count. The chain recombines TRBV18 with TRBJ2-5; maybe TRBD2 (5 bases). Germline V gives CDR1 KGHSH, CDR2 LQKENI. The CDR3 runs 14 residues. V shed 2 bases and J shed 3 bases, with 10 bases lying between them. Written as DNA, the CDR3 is TGTGCCAGCTCACCATCCCTAGCTGAAGAGACCCAGTACTTC. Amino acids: CASSPSLAEETQYF.

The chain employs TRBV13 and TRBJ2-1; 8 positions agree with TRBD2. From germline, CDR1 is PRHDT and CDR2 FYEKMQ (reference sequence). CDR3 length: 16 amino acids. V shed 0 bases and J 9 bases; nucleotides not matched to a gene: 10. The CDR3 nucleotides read TGTGCCAGCAGCTTAGGCGGGGCGGGAGGCTATGGTGAGCAGTTCTTC. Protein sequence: CASSLGGAGGYGEQFF. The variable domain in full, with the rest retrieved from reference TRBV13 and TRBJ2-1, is AAGVIQSPRHLIKEKRETATLKCYPIPRHDTVYWYQQGPGQDPQFLISFYEKMQSDKGSIPDRFSAQQFSDYHSELNMSSLELGDSALYFCASSLGGAGGYGEQFFGPGTRLTVL.

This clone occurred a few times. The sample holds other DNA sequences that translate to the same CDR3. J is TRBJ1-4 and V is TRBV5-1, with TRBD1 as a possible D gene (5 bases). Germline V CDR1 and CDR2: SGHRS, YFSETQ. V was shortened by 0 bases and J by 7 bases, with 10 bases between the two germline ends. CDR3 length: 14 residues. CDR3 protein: CASSLGQGGEKLFF. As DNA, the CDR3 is TGCGCCAGCAGCTTGGGGCAGGGAGGTGAAAAACTGTTTTTT. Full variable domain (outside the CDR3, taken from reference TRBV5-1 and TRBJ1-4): KAGVTQTPRYLIKTRGQQVTLSCSPISGHRSVSWYQQTPGQGLQFLFEYFSETQRNKGNFPGRFSGRQFSNSRSEMNVSTLELGDSALYLCASSLGQGGEKLFFGSGTQLSVL.

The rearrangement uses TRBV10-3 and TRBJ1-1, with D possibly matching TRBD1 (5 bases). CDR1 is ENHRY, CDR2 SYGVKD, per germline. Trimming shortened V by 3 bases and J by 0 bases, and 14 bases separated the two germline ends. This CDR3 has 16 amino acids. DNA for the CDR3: TGTGCCATCAGTGAACCCGGGGCCCTAATGAACACTGAAGCTTTCTTT. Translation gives CAISEPGALMNTEAFF.

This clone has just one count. The CDR3 region is CASTKGETQYF. In nucleotides, the CDR3 is TGTGCCAGCACAAAGGGGGAGACCCAGTACTTC. The chain recombines TRBV27 with TRBJ2-5, with a tentative D call TRBD1 (5 bases). Trimming took off 7 bases at V and 5 bases at J, with 8 bases between the two ends. CDR1 and CDR2 from the germline V gene are MNHEY and SMNVEV (reference sequence). This CDR3 has 11 amino acids.

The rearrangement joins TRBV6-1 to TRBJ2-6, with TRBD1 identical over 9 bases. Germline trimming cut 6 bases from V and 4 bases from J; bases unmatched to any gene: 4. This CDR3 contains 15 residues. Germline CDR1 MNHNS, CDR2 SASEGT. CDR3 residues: CASSRTGAGANVLTF. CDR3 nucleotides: TGTGCCAGCAGCCGGACAGGGGCCGGGGCCAACGTCCTGACTTTC.

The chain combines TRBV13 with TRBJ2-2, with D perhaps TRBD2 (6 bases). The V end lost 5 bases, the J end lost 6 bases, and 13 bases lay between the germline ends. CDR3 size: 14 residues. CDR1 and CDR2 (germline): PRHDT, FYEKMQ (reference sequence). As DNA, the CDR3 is TGTGCCAGCAGCCGCGGGACCCCCGCCGGGGAGCTGTTTTTT. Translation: CASSRGTPAGELFF.

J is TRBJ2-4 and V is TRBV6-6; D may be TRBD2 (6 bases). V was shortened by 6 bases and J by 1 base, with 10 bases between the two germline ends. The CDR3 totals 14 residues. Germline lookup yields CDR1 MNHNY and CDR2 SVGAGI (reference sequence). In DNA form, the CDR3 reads TGTGCCAGCAGCCTGGGGGGTGCCAAAAACATTCAGTACTTC. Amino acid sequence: CASSLGGAKNIQYF.

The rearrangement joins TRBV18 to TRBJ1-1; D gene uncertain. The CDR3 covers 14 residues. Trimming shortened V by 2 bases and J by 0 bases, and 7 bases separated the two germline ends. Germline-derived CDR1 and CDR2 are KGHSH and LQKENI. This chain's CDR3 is CASSPLGVNTEAFF. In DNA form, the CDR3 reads TGTGCCAGCTCACCATTAGGAGTGAACACTGAAGCTTTCTTT.

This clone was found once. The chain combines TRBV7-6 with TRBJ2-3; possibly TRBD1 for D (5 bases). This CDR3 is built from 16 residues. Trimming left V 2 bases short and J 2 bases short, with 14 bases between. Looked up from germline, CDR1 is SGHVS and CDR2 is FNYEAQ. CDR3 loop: CASSLLGPLNTDTQYF. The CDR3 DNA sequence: TGTGCCAGCAGCTTACTGGGGCCCTTAAACACAGATACGCAGTATTTT.

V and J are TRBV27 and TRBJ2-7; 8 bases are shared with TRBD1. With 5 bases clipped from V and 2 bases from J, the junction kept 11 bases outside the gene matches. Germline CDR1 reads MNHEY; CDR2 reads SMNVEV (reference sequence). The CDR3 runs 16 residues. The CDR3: CASSPRTGKKAYEQYF. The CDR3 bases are TGTGCCAGCAGTCCCAGGACAGGGAAAAAGGCCTACGAGCAGTACTTC.

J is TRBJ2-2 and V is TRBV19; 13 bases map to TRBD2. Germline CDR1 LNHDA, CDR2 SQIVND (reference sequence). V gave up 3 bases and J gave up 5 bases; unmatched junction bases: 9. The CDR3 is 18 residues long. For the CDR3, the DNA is TGTGCCAGTAGTATTGGGGGTGGACTAGCGGGAGATACCGGGGAGCTGTTTTTT. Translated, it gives CASSIGGGLAGDTGELFF. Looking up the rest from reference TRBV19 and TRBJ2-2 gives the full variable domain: DGGITQSPKYLFRKEGQNVTLSCEQNLNHDAMYWYRQDPGQGLRLIYYSQIVNDFQKGDIAEGYSVSREKKESFPLTVTSAQKNPTAFYLCASSIGGGLAGDTGELFFGEGSRLTVL.

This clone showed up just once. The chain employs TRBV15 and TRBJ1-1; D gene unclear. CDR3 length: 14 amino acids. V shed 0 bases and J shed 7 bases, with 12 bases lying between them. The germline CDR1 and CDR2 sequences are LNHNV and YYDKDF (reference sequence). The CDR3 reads CATSRDRGPLEAFF. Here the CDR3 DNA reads TGTGCCACCAGCAGAGATCGAGGGCCCCTTGAAGCTTTCTTT.

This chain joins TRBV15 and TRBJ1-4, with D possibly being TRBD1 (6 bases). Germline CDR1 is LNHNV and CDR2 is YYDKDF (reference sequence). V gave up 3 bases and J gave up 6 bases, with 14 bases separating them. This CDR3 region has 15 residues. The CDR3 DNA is TGTGCCACCAGCAGTCCCCAGGGGTATGATGAAAAACTGTTTTTT. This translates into CATSSPQGYDEKLFF.

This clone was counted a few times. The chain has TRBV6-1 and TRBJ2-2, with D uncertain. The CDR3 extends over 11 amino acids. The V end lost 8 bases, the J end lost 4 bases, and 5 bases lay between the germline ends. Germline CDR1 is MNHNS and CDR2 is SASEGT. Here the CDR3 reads CASGITGELFF. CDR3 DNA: TGTGCCAGCGGCATCACCGGGGAGCTGTTTTTT.

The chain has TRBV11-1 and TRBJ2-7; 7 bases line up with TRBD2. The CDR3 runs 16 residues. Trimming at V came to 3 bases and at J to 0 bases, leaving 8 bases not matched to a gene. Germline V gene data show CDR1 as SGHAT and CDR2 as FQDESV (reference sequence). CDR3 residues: CASSLERAGLSYEQYF. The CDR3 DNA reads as TGTGCCAGCAGCTTGGAACGAGCGGGACTCTCCTACGAGCAGTACTTC.

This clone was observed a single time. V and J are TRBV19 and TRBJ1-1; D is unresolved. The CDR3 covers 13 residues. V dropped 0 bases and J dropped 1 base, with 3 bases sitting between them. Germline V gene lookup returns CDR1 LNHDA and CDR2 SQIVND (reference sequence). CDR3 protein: CASSIEGNTEAFF. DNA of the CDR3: TGTGCCAGTAGTATAGAGGGGAACACTGAAGCTTTCTTT.

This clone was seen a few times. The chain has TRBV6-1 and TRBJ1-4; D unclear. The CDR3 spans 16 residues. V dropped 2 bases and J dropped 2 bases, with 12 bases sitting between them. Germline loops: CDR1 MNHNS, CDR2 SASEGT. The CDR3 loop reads CASSELAGRTNEKLFF. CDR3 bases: TGTGCCAGCAGTGAACTCGCCGGGCGCACTAATGAAAAACTGTTTTTT.

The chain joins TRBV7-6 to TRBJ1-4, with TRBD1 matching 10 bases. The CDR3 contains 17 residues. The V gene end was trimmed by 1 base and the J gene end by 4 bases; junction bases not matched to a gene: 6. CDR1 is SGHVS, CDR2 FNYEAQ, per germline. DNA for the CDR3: TGTGCCAGCAGCTTAGGTCCCGGGACAGGGGATAATGAAAAACTGTTTTTT. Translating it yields CASSLGPGTGDNEKLFF. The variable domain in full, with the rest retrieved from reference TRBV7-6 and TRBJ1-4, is GAGVSQSPRYKVTKRGQDVALRCDPISGHVSLYWYRQALGQGPEFLTYFNYEAQQDKSGLPNDRFSAERPEGSISTLTIQRTEQRDSAMYRCASSLGPGTGDNEKLFFGSGTQLSVL.

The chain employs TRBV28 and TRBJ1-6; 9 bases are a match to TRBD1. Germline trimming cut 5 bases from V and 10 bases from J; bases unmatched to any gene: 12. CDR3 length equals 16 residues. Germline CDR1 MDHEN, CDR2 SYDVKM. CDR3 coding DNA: TGTGCCAGCAGTCCCGGGACAGGGTGGGGGGAATCACCCCTCCACTTT. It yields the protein CASSPGTGWGESPLHF.

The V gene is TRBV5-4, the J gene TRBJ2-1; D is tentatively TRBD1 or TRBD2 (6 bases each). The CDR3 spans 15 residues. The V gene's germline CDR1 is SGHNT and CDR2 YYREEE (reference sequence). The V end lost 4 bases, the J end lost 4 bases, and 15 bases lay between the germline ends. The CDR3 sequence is CASSPETGLYNEQFF. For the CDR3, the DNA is TGTGCCAGCAGCCCGGAGACAGGACTATACAATGAGCAGTTCTTC.

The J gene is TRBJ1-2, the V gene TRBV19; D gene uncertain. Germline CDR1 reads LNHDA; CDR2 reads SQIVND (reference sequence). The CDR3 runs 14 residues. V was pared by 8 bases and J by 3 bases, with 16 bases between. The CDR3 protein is CASGRHSLDYGYTF. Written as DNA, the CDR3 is TGTGCCAGTGGACGACACAGCCTGGACTATGGCTACACCTTC.